The sequence of this T cell receptor beta chain was determined in a study of T cell changes during pregnancy in multiple sclerosis. The germline gives CDR1 MRHNA, CDR2 SNTAGT. The V gene lost 7 bases and the J gene lost 4 bases, with 15 bases spanning the gap. The length of the CDR3 is 14 residues. The repertoire was sequenced with immunoSEQ multiplex PCR; TCRdb's copy has only in-frame clones and lacks some. The sample consists of around 78,000 clones, 91% of them appearing once. The origin of this receptor is a female donor in good health, enrolled as a control in a pregnancy study. This sample comprised peripheral blood, obtained in the third trimester of pregnancy. The gene calls are TRBV6-4 and TRBJ2-3, with D perhaps TRBD1 (5 bases). CDR3 in amino acids: CASKPGFMADTQYF. In DNA form, the CDR3 reads TGTGCCAGCAAACCAGGGTTTATGGCAGATACGCAGTATTTT.